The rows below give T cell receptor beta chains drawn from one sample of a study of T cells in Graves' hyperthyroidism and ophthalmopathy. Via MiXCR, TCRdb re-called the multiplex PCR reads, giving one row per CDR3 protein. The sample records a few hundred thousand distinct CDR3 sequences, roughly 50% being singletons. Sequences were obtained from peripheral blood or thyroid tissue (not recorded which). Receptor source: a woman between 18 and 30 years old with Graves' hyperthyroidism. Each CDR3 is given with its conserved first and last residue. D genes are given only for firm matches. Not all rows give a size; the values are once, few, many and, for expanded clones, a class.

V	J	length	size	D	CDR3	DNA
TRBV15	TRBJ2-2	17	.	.	CATSRDWAGSNTGELFF	TGTGCCACCAGCAGAGATTGGGCGGGGTCTAACACCGGGGAGCTGTTTTTT
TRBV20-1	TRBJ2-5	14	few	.	CSATPAVNVETQYF	TGCAGTGCGACTCCCGCCGTCAACGTTGAGACCCAGTACTTC
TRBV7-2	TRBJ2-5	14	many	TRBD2	CASSSGGGQETQYF	TGTGCCAGCAGCTCGGGGGGGGGACAAGAGACCCAGTACTTC
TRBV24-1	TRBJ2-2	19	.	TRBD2	CATSEPGLAGGTNTGELFF	TGTGCCACCAGTGAACCGGGACTAGCGGGAGGTACGAACACCGGGGAGCTGTTTTTT
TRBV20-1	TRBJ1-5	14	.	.	CSAGKQGFNQPQHF	TGCAGTGCGGGTAAACAGGGCTTCAATCAGCCCCAGCATTTT
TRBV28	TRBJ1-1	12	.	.	CASSLRQTEAFF	TGTGCCAGCAGCCTTCGACAGACTGAAGCTTTCTTT
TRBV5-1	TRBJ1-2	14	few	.	CASSLGGRSYGYTF	TGCGCCAGCAGCTTGGGGGGGCGTAGCTATGGCTACACCTTC
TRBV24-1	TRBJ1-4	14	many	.	CATSDSWLGEKLFF	TGTGCCACCAGTGATTCCTGGCTGGGGGAAAAACTGTTTTTT
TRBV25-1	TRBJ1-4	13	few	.	CASSEGSNEKLFF	TGTGCCAGCAGTGAGGGGTCTAATGAAAAACTGTTTTTT
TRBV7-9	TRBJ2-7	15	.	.	CASSWRTSLSYEQYF	TGTGCCAGCAGCTGGAGAACTTCGCTCTCCTACGAGCAGTACTTC
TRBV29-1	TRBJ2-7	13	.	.	CSVVPRPTYEQYF	TGCAGCGTTGTGCCCCGACCTACCTACGAGCAGTACTTC
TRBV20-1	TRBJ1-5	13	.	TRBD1	CSADGTGDQPQHF	TGCAGTGCTGACGGGACAGGGGACCAGCCCCAGCATTTT
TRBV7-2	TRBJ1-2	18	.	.	CASRPDGGRLSDQYGYTF	TGTGCCAGTAGACCGGACGGGGGCCGACTCTCCGACCAGTATGGCTACACCTTC
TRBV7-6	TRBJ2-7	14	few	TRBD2	CASSQDRASGTKYF	TGTGCCAGCAGCCAAGATCGGGCTAGCGGGACGAAGTACTTC
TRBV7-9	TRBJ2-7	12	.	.	CASSHRVYEQYF	TGTGCCAGCAGCCACAGGGTTTACGAGCAGTACTTC